Following are 27 T cell receptor beta chains from one sample sequenced in a study of blood T cell repertoires in COVID-19. TCRdb's copy holds only in-frame clones and misses some; the assay was immunoSEQ multiplex PCR. The table has 100,000 to 150,000 clones, 80% seen once. Sequencing used peripheral blood. These receptors were taken from a man in his sixties or seventies with acute or convalescent COVID-19.

This chain's CDR3 is CASNPWGTGMNTEAFF. In DNA form, the CDR3 reads TGTGCCAGCAACCCATGGGGGACAGGGATGAACACTGAAGCTTTCTTT. This chain uses TRBV27 with TRBJ1-1, with 9 bases aligning to TRBD1. CDR1 MNHEY and CDR2 SMNVEV come from the germline V gene (reference sequence). V trimming: 7 bases; J trimming: 0 bases; junction bases outside the gene matches: 9. This CDR3 region has 16 residues.

V gene TRBV23-1 combines with J gene TRBJ1-5; TRBD1 matches at 9 bases. TRBV23-1 falls under the ORF class, with uncertain function. After removal of 3 bases from V and 1 base from J, the junction contained 10 bases not matched to a gene. The CDR3 is 18 amino acids. The CDR3 is CASSHPPGQGLSNQPQHF. The CDR3 region has the DNA TGCGCCAGCAGTCATCCGCCGGGACAGGGTTTAAGCAATCAGCCCCAGCATTTT.

This chain connects TRBV9 to TRBJ1-1; D is possibly TRBD1 (6 bases). CDR3 length equals 15 residues. V was shortened by 3 bases and J by 0 bases, with 12 bases between the two germline ends. Per germline, CDR1 SGDLS and CDR2 YYNGEE. CDR3 DNA sequence: TGTGCCAGCAGCGCGGACAGTTACATGAACACTGAAGCTTTCTTT. This encodes CASSADSYMNTEAFF.

V usage is TRBV2 and J usage is TRBJ2-5, with 9 nucleotides matching TRBD2. Germline trimming cut 8 bases from V and 5 bases from J; bases unmatched to any gene: 15. Germline V CDR1 and CDR2: SNHLY, FYNNEI. This CDR3 contains 16 residues. This CDR3 reads CASVPPPAGGRETQYF. DNA of the CDR3: TGTGCCAGCGTTCCCCCCCCCGCGGGGGGGCGGGAGACCCAGTACTTC.

This chain joins TRBV12-3 or TRBV12-4 and TRBJ2-7, with TRBD1 as a possible D gene (6 bases). The CDR3 sequence is 12 residues long. V dropped 6 bases and J dropped 3 bases, with 9 bases sitting between them. For the CDR3, the DNA is TGTGCCAGCAGGCTGACAGGCTACGAGCAGTACTTC. This sequence encodes CASRLTGYEQYF.

The V and J genes are TRBV11-2 and TRBJ1-1, with D perhaps TRBD1 (6 bases). V gave up 1 base and J gave up 5 bases, with 14 bases separating them. Germline loops: CDR1 SGHAT, CDR2 FQNNGV. The CDR3 consists of 15 residues. The CDR3 bases are TGTGCCAGCAGCTTAGGGGGGCTGGGGCGGACTGAAGCTTTCTTT. It is translated as CASSLGGLGRTEAFF.

The V and J genes are TRBV7-9 and TRBJ1-1; TRBD1 agrees at 7 bases. Germline CDR1 is SEHNR and CDR2 is FQNEAQ (reference sequence). V trimming: 3 bases; J trimming: 4 bases; junction bases outside the gene matches: 2. The CDR3 covers 13 residues. The CDR3 loop is CASSLTGSTEAFF. The CDR3 region has the DNA TGTGCCAGCAGCTTGACAGGGAGCACTGAAGCTTTCTTT.

This clone was detected only once. The chain combines TRBV4-1 with TRBJ1-1; weak D call: TRBD1 (5 bases). The germline V gene has CDR1 MGHRA and CDR2 YSYEKL. The ends were cut back, 0 bases at V and 7 bases at J, with 15 bases in the middle. The CDR3 has 15 residues. CDR3 amino acids: CASSQDARGYGEAFF. The CDR3 nucleotides read TGCGCCAGCAGCCAAGATGCCCGGGGGTATGGTGAAGCTTTCTTT.

V usage is TRBV7-9 and J usage is TRBJ2-1; possible D gene TRBD2, 6 bases. Germline V lookup: CDR1 SEHNR, CDR2 FQNEAQ (reference sequence). This CDR3 contains 14 residues. With 8 bases removed from V and 8 bases from J, the gap between germline ends came to 19 bases. The CDR3 protein is CASQDVLWEDEQFF. The DNA for the CDR3 is TGTGCCAGCCAGGACGTGCTTTGGGAGGATGAGCAGTTCTTC. The complete variable domain, with remaining parts taken from reference TRBV7-9 and TRBJ2-1, reads DTGVSQNPRHKITKRGQNVTFRCDPISEHNRLYWYRQTLGQGPEFLTYFQNEAQLEKSRLLSDRFSAERPKGSFSTLEIQRTEQGDSAMYLCASQDVLWEDEQFFGPGTRLTVL.

The rearrangement joins TRBV5-1 to TRBJ1-4; 11 positions match TRBD1. The trim removed 4 bases at V and 0 bases at J, leaving 2 bases unmatched. The CDR3 is made up of 16 amino acids. CDR1 and CDR2 (germline): SGHRS, YFSETQ. This chain's CDR3 is CASSVGQGATNEKLFF. The CDR3 bases are TGCGCCAGCAGCGTGGGACAGGGGGCAACTAATGAAAAACTGTTTTTT.

The V call is TRBV7-9, the J call TRBJ1-2; D is uncertain. The CDR3 contains 13 residues. V lost 0 bases to trimming and J lost 3 bases, with 5 bases between them. Germline CDR1 and CDR2: SEHNR and FQNEAQ (reference sequence). CDR3 region: CASSLAEYYGYTF. The CDR3 DNA reads TGTGCCAGCAGCTTAGCCGAGTACTATGGCTACACCTTC.

V gene TRBV6-4 combines with J gene TRBJ2-3, with D maybe TRBD2 (6 bases). The germline V gene has CDR1 MRHNA and CDR2 SNTAGT. The CDR3 length is 15 residues. The germline V and J ends were trimmed by 4 bases and 3 bases, with 14 bases remaining between them. This chain's CDR3 is CASSAVGGGTDTQYF. The CDR3 DNA reads as TGTGCCAGCAGTGCGGTGGGGGGAGGAACAGATACGCAGTATTTT.

V usage is TRBV18 and J usage is TRBJ2-2; weak D call: TRBD1 (5 bases). The CDR3 is made up of 14 amino acids. The germline V gene has CDR1 KGHSH and CDR2 LQKENI. Trimming removed 4 bases at V and 1 base at J, with 7 bases between. CDR3 nucleotides: TGTGCCAGCTCACTCGGACAGAACACCGGGGAGCTGTTTTTT. Translated: CASSLGQNTGELFF.

J is TRBJ2-2 and V is TRBV3-1 (or the pseudogene TRBV3-2), with 9 nucleotides matching TRBD1. Germline-derived CDR1 and CDR2 are LGHDT and YNNKEL (reference sequence). The V gene end was trimmed by 6 bases and the J gene end by 4 bases; junction bases not matched to a gene: 3. CDR3 length equals 14 residues. The CDR3 nucleotides read TGTGCCAGCAGGGGGACAGGGACCACCGGGGAGCTGTTTTTT. Its protein product is CASRGTGTTGELFF.

This clone came up many times. This chain links TRBV7-3 with TRBJ1-2; D possibly corresponds to TRBD1 (6 bases). This CDR3 is 13 amino acids long. Per germline, CDR1 SGHTA and CDR2 FQGTGA. V was cut by 8 bases and J by 2 bases, with 12 bases left in between. For the CDR3, the DNA is TGTGCCAGCCGACAGGATGAAAACTATGGCTACACCTTC. This codes for CASRQDENYGYTF.

The V and J genes are TRBV28 and TRBJ1-6; TRBD1 matches 8 bases. Germline V gene data show CDR1 as MDHEN and CDR2 as SYDVKM. This CDR3 is 22 amino acids long. V lost 1 base and J lost 4; bases outside the gene matches: 21. As DNA, the CDR3 is TGTGCCAGCAGTTTATCCCCGGGACAGGTGCGCTCCGTCAGCTATTATAATTCACCCCTCCACTTT. Encoded protein: CASSLSPGQVRSVSYYNSPLHF.

In DNA, the CDR3 is TGTGCCAGCAGCTTAACAGGCCCAACTAATGAAAAACTGTTTTTT. Its protein is CASSLTGPTNEKLFF. V gene TRBV7-9 combines with J gene TRBJ1-4; TRBD1 might be the D (5 bases). Trimming removed 2 bases at V and 0 bases at J, with 7 bases between. The CDR3 has 15 amino acids. CDR1 and CDR2 (germline): SEHNR, FQNEAQ (reference sequence).

The V call is TRBV5-8, the J call TRBJ2-5; 10 bases match TRBD2. The CDR3 has 17 residues. V lost 2 bases to trimming and J lost 3 bases; unmatched junction nucleotides: 10. Germline CDR1 reads SGHTS; CDR2 reads YDEGEE. CDR3 amino acids: CASSLTRLAGAKETQYF. In DNA form, the CDR3 reads TGTGCCAGCAGCTTAACAAGGCTAGCGGGGGCAAAAGAGACCCAGTACTTC.

V gene TRBV24-1 combines with J gene TRBJ2-1; 8 bases align to TRBD1. The germline V gene encodes CDR1 KGHDR and CDR2 SFDVKD. CDR3 length equals 16 residues. The trim removed 6 bases at V and 9 bases at J, leaving 15 bases unmatched. CDR3 residues: CATSKSGTGSLVEQFF. The CDR3 DNA reads as TGTGCCACCAGTAAGTCCGGGACAGGTTCTCTAGTTGAGCAGTTCTTC.

This clone has a handful of counts. The chain couples TRBV7-2 to TRBJ1-1; perhaps TRBD1 as D (5 bases). The CDR3 loop spans 15 amino acids. Trimming took 2 bases from V and 4 from J, leaving 14 bases between them. Germline-derived CDR1 and CDR2 are SGHTA and FQGNSA. CDR3 sequence reads: CASSLNQGARTEAFF. CDR3 sequence (DNA): TGTGCCAGCAGCTTAAATCAAGGGGCTCGCACTGAAGCTTTCTTT.

This sequence joins TRBV7-9 and TRBJ2-1; D may be TRBD1 (6 bases). This CDR3 contains 14 residues. The germline V gene encodes CDR1 SEHNR and CDR2 FQNEAQ (reference sequence). Trimming took off 5 bases at V and 6 bases at J, with 14 bases between the two ends. The CDR3 is CASSLTQGSNEQFF. The DNA of the CDR3 is TGTGCCAGCAGCCTAACTCAGGGGTCCAATGAGCAGTTCTTC.

The chain is built from TRBV9 and TRBJ2-7; 8 bases line up with TRBD1. This CDR3 spans 13 amino acids. Germline CDR1 and CDR2: SGDLS and YYNGEE. The ends lost 3 bases at V and 2 bases at J; junction bases unmatched: 1. The CDR3 region is CASSAGGTYEQYF. The CDR3 DNA reads TGTGCCAGCAGCGCAGGGGGCACCTACGAGCAGTACTTC.

This clone was found many times. The chain has TRBV5-5 and TRBJ2-7; TRBD1 is a possible D gene (6 bases). V lost 0 bases, J lost 6 bases, and 16 bases lay in between. The CDR3 totals 15 residues. Germline CDR1 is SGHKS and CDR2 is YYEKEE (reference sequence). The CDR3 protein is CASSLEGPGDLEQYF. The CDR3 region has the DNA TGTGCCAGCAGCTTGGAAGGGCCAGGGGACCTCGAGCAGTACTTC.

The V gene is TRBV5-4, the J gene TRBJ2-5; 7 nucleotides line up with TRBD2. The germline V gene has CDR1 SGHNT and CDR2 YYREEE (reference sequence). This CDR3 contains 16 residues. V was clipped by 0 bases and J by 1 base; unmatched bases: 6. CDR3 sequence reads: CASSLEASGGQETQYF. CDR3 sequence (DNA): TGTGCCAGCAGCTTGGAAGCTAGCGGTGGCCAAGAGACCCAGTACTTC.

The V call is TRBV6-5, the J call TRBJ1-2; 8 bases align to TRBD1. The trim removed 7 bases at V and 8 bases at J, leaving 9 bases unmatched. The CDR3 totals 13 residues. CDR1 is MNHEY and CDR2 is SVGAGI in the germline V gene. The CDR3 DNA follows: TGTGCCAGCAACTCAGGGGGCTTAGACGGCTACACCTTC. Residues: CASNSGGLDGYTF.

This clone was detected a few times. The chain is built from TRBV29-1 and TRBJ2-7; 9 nucleotides match TRBD1. The germline CDR1 and CDR2 sequences are SQVTM and ANQGSEA. This CDR3 region has 14 residues. Losses at the gene ends were 3 bases for V and 6 bases for J; bases not matched to a gene: 9. In DNA, the CDR3 is TGCAGCGTTGACTCCGGGACAGGGTTTCGCGAGCAGTACTTC. Its protein is CSVDSGTGFREQYF.

The gene calls are TRBV6-5 and TRBJ1-2; 7 positions match TRBD1. CDR1 MNHEY and CDR2 SVGAGI come from the germline V gene. The CDR3 is 14 residues long. V dropped 2 bases and J dropped 5; count of bases not matched to a gene: 5. The CDR3 reads CASSYTGTVYGYTF. In DNA, the CDR3 is TGTGCCAGCAGTTACACCGGGACAGTTTATGGCTACACCTTC.